This T cell receptor beta chain came from a study of regulatory T cells in long-lasting Graves disease. Study-level points and caveats: Those with persistent disease had in common more public clonotypes (fewer than 3,000) than new patients (about 970). TCR diversity in persistent Graves' patients was below that of newly diagnosed ones.

The sample's time point: persistent/refractory GD, antithyroid drugs over 5 years with positive TRAb. TCR sequences were obtained from RNA taken from PBMCs. Germline CDR1 and CDR2: SQVTM and ANQGSEA. Trimming removed 4 bases at V and 2 bases at J, with 6 bases between. The CDR3 length is 12 residues. With iRepertoire HTBI primers and Arm-PCR of CDR3 regions, TCR beta libraries were built. Each CDR3 protein is one row after TCRdb ran MiXCR on the multiplex PCR reads. The sample has approximately 690,000 distinct CDR3 sequences; about 30% are singletons. This clonotype was counted only a few times. Its antigen is unidentified.

This sequence joins TRBV29-1 and TRBJ1-5, with D hard to call. The sample here was peripheral blood mononuclear cells (PBMCs), taken when the disease was refractory, from a patient treated with antithyroid drugs. This receptor was taken from a female donor with Graves disease. CDR3 bases: TGCAGCGTTGGTGAAGGCAATCAGCCCCAGCATTTT. It codes for CSVGEGNQPQHF.